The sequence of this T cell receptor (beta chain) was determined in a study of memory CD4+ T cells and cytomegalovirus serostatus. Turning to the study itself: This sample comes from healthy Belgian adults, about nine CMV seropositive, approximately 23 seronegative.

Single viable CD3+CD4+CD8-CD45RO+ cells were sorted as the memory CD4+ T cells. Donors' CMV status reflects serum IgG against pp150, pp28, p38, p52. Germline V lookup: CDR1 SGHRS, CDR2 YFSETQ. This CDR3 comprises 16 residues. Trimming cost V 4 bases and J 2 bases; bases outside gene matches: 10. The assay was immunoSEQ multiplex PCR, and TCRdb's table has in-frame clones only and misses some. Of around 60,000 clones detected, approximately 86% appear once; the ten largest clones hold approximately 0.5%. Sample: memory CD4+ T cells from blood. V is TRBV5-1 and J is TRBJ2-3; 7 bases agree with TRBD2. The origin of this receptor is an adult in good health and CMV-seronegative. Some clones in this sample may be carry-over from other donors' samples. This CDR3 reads CASSPSLAALTDTQYF. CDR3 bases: TGCGCCAGCAGCCCAAGTCTAGCGGCCCTCACAGATACGCAGTATTTT.